This TCR beta chain was documented in a study of CD8 T cells in Susac syndrome. The germline V gene encodes CDR1 SGDLS and CDR2 YYNGEE. The trim removed 4 bases at V and 0 bases at J, leaving 7 bases unmatched. The CDR3 has 16 amino acids. When the RNA was reverse transcribed, random hexamers were used with an input of roughly 0.45 to 1 ug. TCRdb itself ran the immunoSEQ multiplex PCR reads through MiXCR, one entry per CDR3 protein. The data show 150,000 to 200,000 distinct CDR3 sequences, with just over 90% seen just once and roughly 0.08% held by the top ten. The rearrangement uses TRBV9 and TRBJ2-5; TRBD1 agrees at 9 bases. The origin of this receptor is a human donor in good health. Sequenced sample: CD4+ T cells from PBMCs. CDR3 DNA sequence: TGTGCCAGCAGCAGCCGGGACAGGGAGCACCAAGAGACCCAGTACTTC. This translates into CASSSRDREHQETQYF. Filled out from reference TRBV9 and TRBJ2-5, the complete variable domain reads DSGVTQTPKHLITATGQRVTLRCSPRSGDLSVYWYQQSLDQGLQFLIQYYNGEERAKGNILERFSAQQFPDLHSELNLSSLELGDSALYFCASSSRDREHQETQYFGPGTRLLVL.